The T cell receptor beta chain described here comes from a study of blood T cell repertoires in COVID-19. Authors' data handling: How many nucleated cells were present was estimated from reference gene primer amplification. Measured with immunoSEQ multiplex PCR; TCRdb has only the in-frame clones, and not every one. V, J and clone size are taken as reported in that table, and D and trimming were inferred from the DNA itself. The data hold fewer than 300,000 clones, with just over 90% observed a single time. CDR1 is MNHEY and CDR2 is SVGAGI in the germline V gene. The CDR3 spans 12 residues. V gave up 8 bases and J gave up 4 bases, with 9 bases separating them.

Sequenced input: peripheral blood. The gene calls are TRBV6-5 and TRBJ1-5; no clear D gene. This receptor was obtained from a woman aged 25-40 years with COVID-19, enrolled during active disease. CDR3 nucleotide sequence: TGTGCCAGCGGTAGCCGGAATCAGCCCCAGCATTTT. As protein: CASGSRNQPQHF.